A selection of T cell receptor beta chains follows, all from one sample in a study of T cell responses to AZD1222 COVID-19 vaccine. Sequencing was performed with immunoSEQ multiplex PCR; in TCRdb, only in-frame clones are kept and a portion is missing. The data hold about 180,000 clones, with over 90% observed a single time. This material consisted of peripheral blood, taken 28 days after the second AZD1222 dose. The receptors derive from an adult who received the AZD1222 COVID-19 vaccine. Both conserved end residues are part of each CDR3. A D gene is named only where the DNA matches it firmly. Rows may omit the clone size; those that give it use once, few, many or a size class.

cdr3_aa cdr3_nt j_call cdr3_length clone_size d_call v_call
CASSPGHRGSYNEQFF TGTGCCAGTAGTCCAGGGCACAGGGGGTCCTACAATGAGCAGTTCTTC TRBJ2-1 16 . TRBD1 TRBV19
CAWSVAGGTEQYF TGTGCCTGGAGTGTTGCGGGGGGGACCGAGCAGTACTTC TRBJ2-7 13 . TRBD2 TRBV30
CASTESQLGNEQFF TGTGCCAGTACTGAGTCCCAGTTGGGCAATGAGCAGTTCTTC TRBJ2-1 14 . . TRBV19
CASSLGAIGETQYF TGTGCCAGCAGCTTAGGAGCCATTGGAGAGACCCAGTACTTC TRBJ2-5 14 . . TRBV7-9
CASSGETGTDDYEQYF TGTGCCAGCAGTGGGGAAACCGGGACAGACGATTACGAGCAGTACTTC TRBJ2-7 16 . TRBD1 TRBV6-1
CASSPQPLAGPLSNQPQHF TGTGCCAGCTCACCCCAACCACTTGCGGGGCCACTTAGCAATCAGCCCCAGCATTTT TRBJ1-5 19 . . TRBV18
CASSIDHRPRAEQYF TGTGCCAGTAGTATAGACCATAGGCCCCGAGCCGAGCAGTACTTC TRBJ2-7 15 . . TRBV19
CASSSGGGVRIRFTDTQYF TGTGCCAGCAGCTCTGGGGGTGGGGTGCGGATAAGGTTCACAGATACGCAGTATTTT TRBJ2-3 19 . . TRBV11-2
CASSRTRGQDGNTIYF TGTGCCAGCAGCCGCACTCGGGGGCAGGATGGAAACACCATATATTTT TRBJ1-3 16 . . TRBV7-2
CASSLELGRTGTHNEQFF TGCGCCAGCAGCTTGGAACTGGGTAGGACAGGGACGCACAATGAGCAGTTCTTC TRBJ2-1 18 . TRBD1 TRBV5-1
CASSFLRGTRGSYEQYF TGTGCCAGCAGCTTCTTAAGGGGGACTAGAGGGTCCTACGAGCAGTACTTC TRBJ2-7 17 . TRBD2 TRBV7-6
CASSHGTSVVDTQYF TGTGCCAGCAGCCACGGGACTAGCGTGGTAGATACGCAGTATTTT TRBJ2-3 15 . TRBD2 TRBV3-1/TRBV3-2
CASSQEQGAGNTIYF TGCGCCAGCAGCCAAGAACAGGGGGCTGGAAACACCATATATTTT TRBJ1-3 15 once TRBD1 TRBV4-3
CASSLGQAQETQYF TGCGCCAGCAGCTTGGGGCAGGCCCAAGAGACCCAGTACTTC TRBJ2-5 14 . . TRBV5-1
CANSGTDNYGYTF TGTGCCAACTCCGGGACAGACAACTATGGCTACACCTTC TRBJ1-2 13 . TRBD1 TRBV10-3
CASSLNHRDEQYF TGTGCCAGCTCACTGAACCACAGGGACGAGCAGTACTTC TRBJ2-7 13 . . TRBV18
CASSIAGDLFTDTQYF TGTGCCAGTAGTATAGCGGGAGACCTCTTCACAGATACGCAGTATTTT TRBJ2-3 16 . . TRBV19
CASSSIPTNYGYTF TGTGCCAGCAGTTCAATACCCACTAACTATGGCTACACCTTC TRBJ1-2 14 . . TRBV6-5
CASRGHRREKLFF TGTGCCAGCAGAGGACACCGTAGGGAAAAACTGTTTTTT TRBJ1-4 13 . . TRBV6-5
CASSLPLDGETQYF TGTGCCAGCAGCTTACCTCTCGATGGGGAGACCCAGTACTTC TRBJ2-5 14 . . TRBV11-1
CASSSPTGATNEKLFF TGTGCCAGCAGTTCTCCTACAGGGGCTACTAATGAAAAACTGTTTTTT TRBJ1-4 16 . TRBD1 TRBV6-6
CASSLVSTKRDRGLGEKLFF TGCGCCAGCAGCTTGGTCTCCACGAAACGAGACAGGGGGCTGGGGGAAAAACTGTTTTTT TRBJ1-4 20 few TRBD1 TRBV5-1
CASSYSWGNNQPQHF TGTGCCAGCAGTTACTCATGGGGGAACAATCAGCCCCAGCATTTT TRBJ1-5 15 . . TRBV6-5
CASSLSGQLLGSTGELFF TGTGCCAGCAGCTTAAGCGGACAGTTGCTGGGTTCAACCGGGGAGCTGTTTTTT TRBJ2-2 18 . . TRBV7-3
CASSPPGLAANYEQYF TGTGCCAGCTCACCACCGGGACTAGCGGCAAACTACGAGCAGTACTTC TRBJ2-7 16 . TRBD2 TRBV18
CASSIGLTELEPQHF TGTGCCAGTAGTATAGGTTTGACGGAGCTTGAGCCCCAGCATTTT TRBJ1-5 15 . . TRBV19